Listed here is a single TCR beta chain. Its specificity is unknown. The junction differs from germline at one of its ends, possibly a read error. Treatment denoted: oral pan-JAK inhibitor, 5-10 mg twice daily. Using a FACSAria, the CD4+ and CD8+ T cells were sorted from the PBMCs. The sequencing template was cDNA reverse transcribed from extracted RNA. TCRdb's copy holds only in-frame clones and misses some; the assay was immunoSEQ multiplex PCR. There are 150,000 to 200,000 clones in the sample; approximately 51% occur only once, and about 9.5% lies in the top ten. This CDR3 is 15 amino acids long. Germline assignment: CDR1 SGHAT and CDR2 FQNNGV. The data stem from a study of CD8+ T cells in alopecia areata. Broader study findings: Shared TCR sequences were less clear between patients than in mice, possibly partly from HLA diversity. Lesional scalp exceeded normal scalp in clonality, especially in alopecia totalis/universalis. Persistence of many expanded lesional clones was seen in scalp and blood during tofacitinib.

The sample was CD8+ T cells sorted from blood, taken between weeks 51 and 54, from a patient treated with tofacitinib. The clonotype originates from a human donor with alopecia areata. The rearrangement uses TRBV11-2 and TRBJ2-7; TRBD2 is a possible D gene (5 bases). The DNA of the CDR3 is TGCGCCAGCAGCCAATGGCGGAGGACCTCCTACGAGCAGTACTTC. It is translated as CASSQWRRTSYEQYF.